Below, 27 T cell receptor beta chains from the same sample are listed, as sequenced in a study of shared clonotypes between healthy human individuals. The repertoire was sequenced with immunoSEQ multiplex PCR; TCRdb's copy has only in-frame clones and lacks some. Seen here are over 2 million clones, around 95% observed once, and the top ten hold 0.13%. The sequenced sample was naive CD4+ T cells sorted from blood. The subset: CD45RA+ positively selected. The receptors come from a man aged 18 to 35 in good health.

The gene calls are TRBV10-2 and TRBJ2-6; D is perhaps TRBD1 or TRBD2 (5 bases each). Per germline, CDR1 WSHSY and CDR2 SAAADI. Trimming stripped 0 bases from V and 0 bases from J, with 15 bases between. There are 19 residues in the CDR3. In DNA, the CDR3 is TGCGCCAGCAGTGAGTCGCTCCCGGGGCCTATCTCTGGGGCCAACGTCCTGACTTTC. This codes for CASSESLPGPISGANVLTF.

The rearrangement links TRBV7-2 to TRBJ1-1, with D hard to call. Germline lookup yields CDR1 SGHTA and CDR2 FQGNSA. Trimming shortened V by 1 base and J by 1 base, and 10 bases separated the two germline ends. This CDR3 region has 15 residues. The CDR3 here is CASSLDGVKNTEAFF. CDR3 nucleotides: TGTGCCAGCAGCTTAGACGGGGTGAAGAACACTGAAGCTTTCTTT.

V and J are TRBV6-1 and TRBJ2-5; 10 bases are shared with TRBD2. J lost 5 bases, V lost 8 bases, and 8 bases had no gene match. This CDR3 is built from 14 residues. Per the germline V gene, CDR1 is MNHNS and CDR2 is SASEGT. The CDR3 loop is CASDQLGLAETQYF. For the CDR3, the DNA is TGTGCCAGCGACCAATTGGGACTAGCGGAGACCCAGTACTTC.

The CDR3 reads CGVGSLSNQPQHF. The CDR3 nucleotides read TGTGGTGTTGGGAGCCTTAGCAATCAGCCCCAGCATTTT. This chain uses TRBV28 with TRBJ1-5; D remains unclear. Germline CDR1 and CDR2: MDHEN and SYDVKM. The CDR3 covers 13 residues. Full variable domain (rest looked up from reference TRBV28 and TRBJ1-5): DVKVTQSSRYLVKRTGEKVFLECVQDMDHENMFWYRQDPGLGLRLIYFSYDVKMKEKGDIPEGYSVSREKKERFSLILESASTNQTSMYLCGVGSLSNQPQHFGDGTRLSIL.

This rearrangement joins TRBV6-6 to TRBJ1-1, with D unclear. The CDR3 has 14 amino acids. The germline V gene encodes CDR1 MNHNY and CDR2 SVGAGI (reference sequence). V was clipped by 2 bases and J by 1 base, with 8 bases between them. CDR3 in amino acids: CASSYGLSNTEAFF. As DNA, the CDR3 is TGTGCCAGCAGTTACGGGTTGTCGAACACTGAAGCTTTCTTT.

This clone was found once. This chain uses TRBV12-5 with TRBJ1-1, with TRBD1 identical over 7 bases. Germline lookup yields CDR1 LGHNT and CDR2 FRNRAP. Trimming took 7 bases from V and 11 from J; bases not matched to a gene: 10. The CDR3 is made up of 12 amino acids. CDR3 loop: CASAPDRRSAFF. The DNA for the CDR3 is TGTGCTAGTGCCCCGGACAGGCGGTCGGCTTTCTTT. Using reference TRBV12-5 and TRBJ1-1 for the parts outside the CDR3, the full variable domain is DARVTQTPRHKVTEMGQEVTMRCQPILGHNTVFWYRQTMMQGLELLAYFRNRAPLDDSGMPKDRFSAEMPDATLATLKIQPSEPRDSAVYFCASAPDRRSAFFGQGTRLTVV.

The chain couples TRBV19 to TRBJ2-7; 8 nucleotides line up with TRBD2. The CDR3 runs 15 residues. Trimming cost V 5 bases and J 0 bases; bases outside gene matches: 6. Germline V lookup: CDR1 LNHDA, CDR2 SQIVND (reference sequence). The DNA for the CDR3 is TGTGCCAGTAGTCGGGGTAGCGGGAACTCCTACGAGCAGTACTTC. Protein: CASSRGSGNSYEQYF.

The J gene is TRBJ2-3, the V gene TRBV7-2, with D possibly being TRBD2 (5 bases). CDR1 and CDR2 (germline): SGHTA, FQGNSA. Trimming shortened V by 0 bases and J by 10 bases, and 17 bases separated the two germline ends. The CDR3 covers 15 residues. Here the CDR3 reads CASSLAHRTTEAQYF. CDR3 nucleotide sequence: TGTGCCAGCAGCTTAGCGCATCGTACGACGGAGGCGCAGTATTTT.

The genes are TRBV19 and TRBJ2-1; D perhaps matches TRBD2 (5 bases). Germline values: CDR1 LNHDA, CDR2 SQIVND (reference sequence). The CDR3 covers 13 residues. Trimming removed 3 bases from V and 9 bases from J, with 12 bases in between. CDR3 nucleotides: TGTGCCAGTAGTATCATCCGGGAAGGTGAGCAGTTCTTC. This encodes CASSIIREGEQFF. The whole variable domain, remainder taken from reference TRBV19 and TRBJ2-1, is DGGITQSPKYLFRKEGQNVTLSCEQNLNHDAMYWYRQDPGQGLRLIYYSQIVNDFQKGDIAEGYSVSREKKESFPLTVTSAQKNPTAFYLCASSIIREGEQFFGPGTRLTVL.

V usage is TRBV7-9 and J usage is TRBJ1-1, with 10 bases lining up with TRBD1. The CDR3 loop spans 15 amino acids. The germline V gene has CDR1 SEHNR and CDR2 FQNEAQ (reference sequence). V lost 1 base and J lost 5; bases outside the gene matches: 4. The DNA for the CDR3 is TGTGCCAGCAGCTTAGAGGGACAGGGGAGTACTGAAGCTTTCTTT. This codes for CASSLEGQGSTEAFF.

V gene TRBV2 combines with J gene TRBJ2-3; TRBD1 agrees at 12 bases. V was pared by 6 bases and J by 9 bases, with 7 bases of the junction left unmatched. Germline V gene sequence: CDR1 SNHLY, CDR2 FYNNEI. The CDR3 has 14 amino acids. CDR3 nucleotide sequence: TGTGCCAGCAGCCAGGGACAGGGGGCTTCGACGCAGTATTTT. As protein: CASSQGQGASTQYF.

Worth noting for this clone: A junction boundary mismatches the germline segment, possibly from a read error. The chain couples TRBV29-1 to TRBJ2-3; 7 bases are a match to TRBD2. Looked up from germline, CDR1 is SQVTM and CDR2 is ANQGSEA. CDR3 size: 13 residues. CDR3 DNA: TGCAGCGCTGAAGGGCTAGCGGCAGATACGCAGTATTTT. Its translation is CSAEGLAADTQYF.

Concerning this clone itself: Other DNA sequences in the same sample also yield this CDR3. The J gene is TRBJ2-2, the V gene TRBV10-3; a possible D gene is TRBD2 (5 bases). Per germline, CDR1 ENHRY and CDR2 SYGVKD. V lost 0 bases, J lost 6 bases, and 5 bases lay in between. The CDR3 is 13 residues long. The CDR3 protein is CAISESGAGELFF. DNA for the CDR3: TGTGCCATCAGTGAGTCGGGAGCCGGGGAGCTGTTTTTT.

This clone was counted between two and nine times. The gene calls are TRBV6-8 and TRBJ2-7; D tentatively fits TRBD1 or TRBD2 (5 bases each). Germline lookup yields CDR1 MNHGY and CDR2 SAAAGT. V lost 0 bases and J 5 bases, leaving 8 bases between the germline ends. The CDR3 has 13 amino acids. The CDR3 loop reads CASSYSRGHEQYF. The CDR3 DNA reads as TGTGCCAGCAGTTACTCGAGGGGCCACGAGCAGTACTTC.

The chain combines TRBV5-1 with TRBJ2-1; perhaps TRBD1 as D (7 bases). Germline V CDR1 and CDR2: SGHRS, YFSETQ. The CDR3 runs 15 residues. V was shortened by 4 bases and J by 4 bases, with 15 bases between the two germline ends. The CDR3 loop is CASSPGQEGYNEQFF. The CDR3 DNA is TGCGCCAGCAGCCCTGGACAGGAGGGGTACAATGAGCAGTTCTTC.

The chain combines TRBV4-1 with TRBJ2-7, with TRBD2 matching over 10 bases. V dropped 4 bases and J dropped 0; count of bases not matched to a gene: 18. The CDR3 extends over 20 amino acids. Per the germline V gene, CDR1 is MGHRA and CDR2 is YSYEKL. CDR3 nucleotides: TGCGCCAGCAGCCGTCTATCTAGCGGGAGTGTTGCGGCTAGCTCCTACGAGCAGTACTTC. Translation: CASSRLSSGSVAASSYEQYF.

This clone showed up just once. The CDR3 bases are TGTGCCAGCGGGATTACAGGGGGAGTCACTGAAGCTTTCTTT. This encodes CASGITGGVTEAFF. V and J are TRBV7-9 and TRBJ1-1; 8 bases are shared with TRBD1. The CDR3 has 14 residues. The J segment lost 4 bases and the V segment lost 8 bases, leaving 9 bases of the junction unmatched. Germline values: CDR1 SEHNR, CDR2 FQNEAQ (reference sequence).

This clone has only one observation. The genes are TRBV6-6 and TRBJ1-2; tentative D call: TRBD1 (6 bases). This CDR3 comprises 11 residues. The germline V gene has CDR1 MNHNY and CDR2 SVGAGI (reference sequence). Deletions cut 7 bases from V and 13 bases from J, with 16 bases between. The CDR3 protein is CASIFSGAATF. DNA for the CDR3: TGTGCCAGCATCTTTTCGGGGGCCGCCACCTTC.

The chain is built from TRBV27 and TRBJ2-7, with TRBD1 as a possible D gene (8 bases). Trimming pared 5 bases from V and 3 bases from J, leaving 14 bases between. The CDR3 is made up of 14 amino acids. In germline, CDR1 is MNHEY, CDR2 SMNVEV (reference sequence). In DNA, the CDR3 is TGTGCCAGCAGTGCACAGGGGGGGATCTACGAGCAGTACTTC. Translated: CASSAQGGIYEQYF.

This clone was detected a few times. CDR3 sequence reads: CASSYQTDGETQYF. Written as DNA, the CDR3 is TGTGCCAGCAGTTACCAGACGGATGGGGAGACCCAGTACTTC. V gene TRBV7-9 combines with J gene TRBJ2-5; D unclear. V shed 6 bases and J shed 5 bases, with 16 bases lying between them. CDR1 SEHNR and CDR2 FQNEAQ come from the germline V gene (reference sequence). The CDR3 sequence is 14 residues long.

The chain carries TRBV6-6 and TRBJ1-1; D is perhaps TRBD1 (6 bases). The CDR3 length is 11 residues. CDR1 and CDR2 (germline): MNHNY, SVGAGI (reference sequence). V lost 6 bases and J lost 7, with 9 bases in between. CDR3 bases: TGTGCCAGCAGGACAGGCTTTGAAGCTTTCTTT. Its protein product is CASRTGFEAFF.

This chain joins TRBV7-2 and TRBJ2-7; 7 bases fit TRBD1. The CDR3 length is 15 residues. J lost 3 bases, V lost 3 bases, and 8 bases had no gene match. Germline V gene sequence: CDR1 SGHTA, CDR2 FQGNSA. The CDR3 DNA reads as TGTGCCAGCAGCTTGGGACAGTCCGCCTTCTACGAGCAGTACTTC. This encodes CASSLGQSAFYEQYF.

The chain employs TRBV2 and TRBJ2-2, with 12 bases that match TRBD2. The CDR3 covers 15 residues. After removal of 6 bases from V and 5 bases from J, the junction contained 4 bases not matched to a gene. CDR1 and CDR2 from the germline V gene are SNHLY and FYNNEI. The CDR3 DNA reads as TGTGCCAGCAGCGCTAGCGGGGGGGCGACCGGGGAGCTGTTTTTT. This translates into CASSASGGATGELFF.

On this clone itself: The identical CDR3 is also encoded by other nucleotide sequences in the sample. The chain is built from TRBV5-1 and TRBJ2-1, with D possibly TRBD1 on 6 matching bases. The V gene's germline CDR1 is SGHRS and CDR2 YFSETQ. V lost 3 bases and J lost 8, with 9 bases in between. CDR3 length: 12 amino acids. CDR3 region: CASSSQGDEQFF. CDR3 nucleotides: TGCGCCAGCAGCTCACAGGGTGATGAGCAGTTCTTC.

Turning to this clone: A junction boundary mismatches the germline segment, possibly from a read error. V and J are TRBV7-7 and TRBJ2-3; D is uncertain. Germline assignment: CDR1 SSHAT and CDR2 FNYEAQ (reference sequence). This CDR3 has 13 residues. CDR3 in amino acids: CASSLDWTDTQYF. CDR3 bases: TGTGCTAGCAGCTTAGATTGGACAGATACGCAGTATTTT.

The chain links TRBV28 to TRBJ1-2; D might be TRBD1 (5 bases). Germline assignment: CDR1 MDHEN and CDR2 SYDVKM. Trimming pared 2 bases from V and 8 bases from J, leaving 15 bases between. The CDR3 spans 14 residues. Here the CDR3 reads CASSLRNPGRGYTF. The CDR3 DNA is TGTGCCAGCAGTTTACGGAACCCAGGGCGCGGCTACACCTTC.

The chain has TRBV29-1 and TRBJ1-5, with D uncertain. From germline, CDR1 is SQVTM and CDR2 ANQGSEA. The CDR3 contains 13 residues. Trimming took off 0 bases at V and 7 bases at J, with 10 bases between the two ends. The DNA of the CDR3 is TGCAGCGTTGAAGAGGGCCTAGGCCAGCCCCAGCATTTT. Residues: CSVEEGLGQPQHF.